Below are 23 T cell receptor beta chains sequenced from a single sample in a study of Graves' ophthalmopathy and Graves' hyperthyroidism. From RNA, the CDR3 regions of TCR beta chains were amplified and sequenced. HTBI primers served in a first-round RT-PCR, which a second-round multiplex PCR followed. TCRdb itself ran the multiplex PCR reads through MiXCR, one entry per CDR3 protein. The sample includes roughly 1.1 million distinct CDR3 sequences, roughly two fifths of them seen just once. The sample consisted of peripheral blood or thyroid tissue (not recorded which). These receptors were collected from an adult man with Graves' hyperthyroidism.

This clonotype occurred many times. The CDR3 spells CSVRSSKTGELFF. The CDR3 DNA is TGCAGCGTTCGCAGTTCCAAAACCGGGGAGCTGTTTTTT. This rearrangement joins TRBV29-1 to TRBJ2-2; D gene unclear. The V gene lost 5 bases and the J gene lost 5 bases, with 12 bases spanning the gap. Germline-derived CDR1 and CDR2 are SQVTM and ANQGSEA. The CDR3 has 13 amino acids.

Only a few counts were recorded for this clonotype. V usage is TRBV5-1 and J usage is TRBJ2-7; possibly TRBD1 for D (5 bases). Trimming left V 5 bases short and J 6 bases short, with 9 bases between. The CDR3 runs to 11 residues. Per germline, CDR1 SGHRS and CDR2 YFSETQ. The CDR3 region is CASRFTGEQYF. As DNA, the CDR3 is TGCGCCAGCAGGTTCACAGGCGAGCAGTACTTC.

This clonotype showed up many times. CDR3 nucleotides: TGTGCCAGCAGTGAAGCGACAGGGGGTTATGGCTACACCTTC. Translated: CASSEATGGYGYTF. V is TRBV6-1 and J is TRBJ1-2; 9 bases agree with TRBD1. The J segment lost 5 bases and the V segment lost 0 bases, leaving 1 base of the junction unmatched. This CDR3 contains 14 residues. CDR1 is MNHNS and CDR2 is SASEGT in the germline V gene.

This chain links TRBV28 with TRBJ1-2; D is uncertain. The CDR3 has 12 amino acids. Germline V gene sequence: CDR1 MDHEN, CDR2 SYDVKM. The germline V and J ends were trimmed by 7 bases and 7 bases, with 13 bases remaining between them. The CDR3 here is CASNHRAGGYTF. In DNA, the CDR3 is TGTGCCAGCAACCACCGAGCGGGTGGCTACACCTTC.

The chain combines TRBV27 with TRBJ1-6, with D perhaps TRBD1 (6 bases). The germline V and J ends were trimmed by 5 bases and 6 bases, with 11 bases remaining between them. The CDR3 contains 14 residues. The germline V gene encodes CDR1 MNHEY and CDR2 SMNVEV (reference sequence). The CDR3 sequence: CASSTQGGNSPLHF. The CDR3 DNA sequence: TGTGCCAGCAGTACACAGGGAGGTAATTCACCCCTCCACTTT.

The gene calls are TRBV7-2 and TRBJ2-5, with D perhaps being TRBD1 or TRBD2 (5 bases each). With 5 bases removed from V and 5 bases from J, the gap between germline ends came to 15 bases. The CDR3 has 14 residues. Germline loops: CDR1 SGHTA, CDR2 FQGNSA. The CDR3 here is CASSAVEGFETQYF. The CDR3 DNA is TGTGCCAGCAGCGCCGTCGAGGGGTTTGAGACCCAGTACTTC.

About this clonotype: A read error may account for a junction end that differs from germline. J is TRBJ2-5 and V is TRBV20-1; D may be TRBD2 (7 bases). The CDR3 runs 14 residues. Germline V gene sequence: CDR1 DFQATT, CDR2 SNEGSKA (reference sequence). CDR3 amino acids: CSARGGGTVKTQYF. The DNA of the CDR3 is TGCAGTGCGAGAGGGGGGGGAACGGTGAAGACCCAGTACTTC.

A note on this clonotype: A read error may produce the germline difference seen at one junction end. The chain uses TRBV12-3 or TRBV12-4 and TRBJ2-5; TRBD1 aligns across 7 bases. The length of the CDR3 is 14 residues. CDR3 sequence: CASRRGQNQVTQYF. As DNA, the CDR3 is TGTGCCAGCAGAAGGGGACAGAACCAAGTGACCCAGTACTTC.

Concerning this clonotype: One junction end disagrees with the germline gene, perhaps due to a read error. This chain connects TRBV2 to TRBJ2-6; TRBD1 matches at 8 bases. Germline lookup yields CDR1 SNHLY and CDR2 FYNNEI. The CDR3 is made up of 18 amino acids. This CDR3 is CASSSTGTGSSEANVLTF. The DNA for the CDR3 is TGTGCCAGCAGTTCTACCGGGACAGGATCCTCTGAGGCCAACGTCCTGACTTTC.

The V gene is TRBV5-5, the J gene TRBJ1-1, with TRBD1 matching over 8 bases. Trimming took 3 bases from V and 3 from J; bases not matched to a gene: 7. From germline, CDR1 is SGHKS and CDR2 YYEKEE (reference sequence). The CDR3 is 15 residues long. The DNA of the CDR3 is TGTGCCAGCAGCTCCCGACAGGGGTGGGACACTGAAGCTTTCTTT. As protein: CASSSRQGWDTEAFF.

This clonotype was seen more than once but under ten times. This chain joins TRBV12-3 or TRBV12-4 and TRBJ1-6; the match to TRBD1 covers 7 bases. This CDR3 is built from 16 residues. Unmatched junction bases numbered 5, after V lost 6 bases and J lost 0 bases. The CDR3: CASSHRGSSYNSPLHF. CDR3 nucleotides: TGTGCCAGCAGCCACAGGGGCAGCTCCTATAATTCACCCCTCCACTTT.

The chain joins TRBV29-1 to TRBJ1-1; no reliable D call. The germline CDR1 and CDR2 sequences are SQVTM and ANQGSEA. The CDR3 contains 13 residues. V was pared by 2 bases and J by 14 bases, with 21 bases between. Here the CDR3 reads CSVERPLKWSAFF. For the CDR3, the DNA is TGCAGCGTTGAACGACCCCTAAAATGGAGTGCCTTCTTT.

In its sample, this clonotype was seen many times. The rearrangement joins TRBV7-9 to TRBJ1-2; D not certain. Trimming cost V 9 bases and J 0 bases, with 5 bases left between them. Germline V gives CDR1 SEHNR, CDR2 FQNEAQ (reference sequence). There are 11 residues in the CDR3. CDR3 nucleotides: TGTGCCAGTTCAGCTAACTATGGCTACACCTTC. It encodes CASSANYGYTF.

At least ten counts were recorded for this clonotype. The V call is TRBV12-3 or TRBV12-4, the J call TRBJ1-6, with D possibly matching TRBD1 (5 bases). The CDR3 extends over 16 amino acids. Deletions cut 3 bases from V and 9 bases from J, with 18 bases between. CDR3 loop: CASSLGRDLWGSPLHF. The DNA for the CDR3 is TGTGCCAGCAGTTTGGGACGGGACCTGTGGGGTTCACCCCTCCACTTT.

A single count supports this clonotype. The CDR3 sequence: CASSEGGGVGSGANVLTF. As DNA, the CDR3 is TGTGCCAGCAGTGAAGGTGGAGGGGTGGGGTCTGGGGCCAACGTCCTGACTTTC. The gene calls are TRBV28 and TRBJ2-6, with a possible D match to TRBD2 (6 bases). Germline CDR1 is MDHEN and CDR2 is SYDVKM. V dropped 5 bases and J dropped 1 base, with 18 bases sitting between them. There are 18 residues in the CDR3.

This clonotype was counted many times. The genes are TRBV7-2 and TRBJ1-1, with D perhaps TRBD1 (5 bases). The CDR3 extends over 15 amino acids. V lost 2 bases to trimming and J lost 4 bases, with 14 bases between them. Germline CDR1 SGHTA, CDR2 FQGNSA. The CDR3, as DNA: TGTGCCAGCAGCTTAAGGGGCAGATCGGCCACTGAAGCTTTCTTT. The encoded protein is CASSLRGRSATEAFF. Together with reference TRBV7-2 and TRBJ1-1, the CDR3 gives the full variable domain: GAGVSQSPSNKVTEKGKDVELRCDPISGHTALYWYRQSLGQGLEFLIYFQGNSAPDKSGLPSDRFSAERTGGSVSTLTIQRTQQEDSAVYLCASSLRGRSATEAFFGQGTRLTVV.

The V gene is TRBV5-1, the J gene TRBJ2-5, with D perhaps TRBD1 (6 bases). Germline values: CDR1 SGHRS, CDR2 YFSETQ. The CDR3 loop spans 16 amino acids. Trimming stripped 4 bases from V and 2 bases from J, with 18 bases between. CDR3 coding DNA: TGCGCCAGCAGCCGGGACATAGCAAGGGGACAAGAGACCCAGTACTTC. Amino acid sequence: CASSRDIARGQETQYF.

This rearrangement joins TRBV28 to TRBJ1-1, with D unresolved. This CDR3 comprises 14 residues. Germline CDR1 MDHEN, CDR2 SYDVKM. V gave up 5 bases and J gave up 5 bases, with 15 bases separating them. The DNA of the CDR3 is TGTGCCAGCAGTACCAGTCGCCTAGGGACTGAAGCTTTCTTT. Residues: CASSTSRLGTEAFF.

The chain carries TRBV28 and TRBJ2-5; D unresolved. The CDR3 contains 12 residues. From germline, CDR1 is MDHEN and CDR2 SYDVKM. V lost 7 bases and J 4 bases, leaving 10 bases between the germline ends. The CDR3 loop is CASTSPTETQYF. CDR3 DNA sequence: TGTGCCAGCACGTCCCCAACAGAGACCCAGTACTTC. Filled out from reference TRBV28 and TRBJ2-5, the complete variable domain reads DVKVTQSSRYLVKRTGEKVFLECVQDMDHENMFWYRQDPGLGLRLIYFSYDVKMKEKGDIPEGYSVSREKKERFSLILESASTNQTSMYLCASTSPTETQYFGPGTRLLVL.

This clonotype is medium-sized in the sample. The chain couples TRBV10-3 to TRBJ1-6; D is uncertain. The CDR3 is 13 amino acids. Germline CDR1 and CDR2: ENHRY and SYGVKD. The V end lost 3 bases, the J end lost 8 bases, and 8 bases lay between the germline ends. This CDR3 is CAISDRTDSPLHF. CDR3 nucleotide sequence: TGTGCCATCAGTGACAGGACTGATTCACCCCTCCACTTT.

In this sample, this clonotype turned up many times. The gene calls are TRBV7-8 and TRBJ2-7; TRBD1 agrees at 10 bases. Germline loops: CDR1 SGHVS, CDR2 FQNEAQ. The ends lost 5 bases at V and 1 base at J; junction bases unmatched: 5. The CDR3 is 15 amino acids. The CDR3, as DNA: TGTGCCAGCAGCAAGGACAGGGGGTTGTCCTACGAGCAGTACTTC. Protein sequence: CASSKDRGLSYEQYF.

The V and J genes are TRBV29-1 and TRBJ2-6; D gene ambiguous. The V and J ends lost 6 bases and 3 bases respectively, with 9 bases between them. The germline V gene has CDR1 SQVTM and CDR2 ANQGSEA. The CDR3 extends over 13 amino acids. The DNA for the CDR3 is TGCAGCGTGATCACTGATGGGGCCAACGTCCTGACTTTC. It yields the protein CSVITDGANVLTF.

This clonotype appeared a few times. The J gene is TRBJ1-2, the V gene TRBV5-1; the D gene is possibly TRBD1 (5 bases). CDR3 size: 16 residues. Germline lookup yields CDR1 SGHRS and CDR2 YFSETQ. Between the trimmed V and J ends, which lost 0 bases and 8 bases, there was a span of 20 bases. The chain's CDR3 is CASSLGSGTLFLGYTF. The DNA for the CDR3 is TGCGCCAGCAGCTTGGGATCTGGGACCCTTTTTCTCGGCTACACCTTC.